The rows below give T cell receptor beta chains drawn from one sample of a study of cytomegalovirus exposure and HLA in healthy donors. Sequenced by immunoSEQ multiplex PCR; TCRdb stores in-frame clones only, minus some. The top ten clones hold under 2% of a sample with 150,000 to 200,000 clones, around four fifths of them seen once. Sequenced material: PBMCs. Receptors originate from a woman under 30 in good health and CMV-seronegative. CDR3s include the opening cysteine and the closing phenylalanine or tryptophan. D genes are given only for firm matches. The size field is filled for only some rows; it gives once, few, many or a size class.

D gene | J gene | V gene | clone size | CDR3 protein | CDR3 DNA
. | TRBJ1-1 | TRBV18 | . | CASSPPEIMNTEAFF | TGTGCCAGCTCACCACCGGAGATTATGAACACTGAAGCTTTCTTT
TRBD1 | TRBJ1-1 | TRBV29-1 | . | CSEETGANTEAFF | TGCAGTGAAGAGACAGGGGCGAACACTGAAGCTTTCTTT
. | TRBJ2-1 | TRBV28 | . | CASNLAGSYNEQFF | TGTGCCAGCAATCTGGCGGGAAGCTACAATGAGCAGTTCTTC
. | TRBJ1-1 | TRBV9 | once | CASSPYGGATEAFF | TGTGCCAGCAGCCCCTACGGGGGTGCGACTGAAGCTTTCTTT
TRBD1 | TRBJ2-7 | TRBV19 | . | CASSPGQGDYEQYF | TGTGCCAGTAGTCCGGGACAGGGAGACTACGAGCAGTACTTC
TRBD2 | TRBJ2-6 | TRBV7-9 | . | CASSLGLAGRSGANVLTF | TGTGCCAGCAGCTTGGGACTAGCGGGGCGCTCTGGGGCCAACGTCCTGACTTTC
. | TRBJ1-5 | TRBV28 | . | CASSLPTNGAQHF | TGTGCCAGCAGTTTACCCACAAACGGGGCCCAGCATTTT
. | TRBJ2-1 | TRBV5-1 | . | CASSLEWAGNEQFF | TGCGCCAGCAGCTTGGAATGGGCCGGCAATGAGCAGTTCTTC
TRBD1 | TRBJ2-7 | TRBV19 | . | CASSGPWTGRNEQYF | TGTGCCAGTAGTGGGCCCTGGACAGGGCGGAACGAGCAGTACTTC
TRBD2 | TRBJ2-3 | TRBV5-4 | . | CAGSLLAGGTTSTDTQYF | TGTGCCGGCAGCTTGCTCGCGGGGGGGACCACTAGCACAGATACGCAGTATTTT
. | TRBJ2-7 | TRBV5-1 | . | CASTPAGGYEQYF | TGCGCCAGCACCCCAGCGGGTGGCTACGAGCAGTACTTC
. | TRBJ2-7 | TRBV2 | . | CASRVHTGPEQYF | TGTGCCAGCAGGGTCCATACAGGGCCCGAGCAGTACTTC
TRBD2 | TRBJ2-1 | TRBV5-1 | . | CASSKRRTSGISSYNEQFF | TGCGCCAGCAGCAAGAGAAGGACTAGCGGAATAAGCTCCTACAATGAGCAGTTCTTC
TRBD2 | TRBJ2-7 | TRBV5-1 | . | CASSLAAGDYEQYF | TGCGCCAGCAGCTTGGCCGCGGGAGACTACGAGCAGTACTTC